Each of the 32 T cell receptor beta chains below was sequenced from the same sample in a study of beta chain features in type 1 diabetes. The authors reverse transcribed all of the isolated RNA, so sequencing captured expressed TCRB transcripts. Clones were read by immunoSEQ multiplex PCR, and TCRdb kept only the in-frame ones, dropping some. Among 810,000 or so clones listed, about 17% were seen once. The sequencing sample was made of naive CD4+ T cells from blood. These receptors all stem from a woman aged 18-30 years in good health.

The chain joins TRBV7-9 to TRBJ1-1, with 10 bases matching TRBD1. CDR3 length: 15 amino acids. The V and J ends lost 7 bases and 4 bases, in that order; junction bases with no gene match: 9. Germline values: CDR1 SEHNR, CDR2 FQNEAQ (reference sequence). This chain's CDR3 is CASKTSGTGVTEAFF. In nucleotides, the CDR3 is TGTGCCAGCAAAACTTCCGGGACAGGGGTCACTGAAGCTTTCTTT. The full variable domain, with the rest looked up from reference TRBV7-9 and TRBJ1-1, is DTGVSQNPRHKITKRGQNVTFRCDPISEHNRLYWYRQTLGQGPEFLTYFQNEAQLEKSRLLSDRFSAERPKGSFSTLEIQRTEQGDSAMYLCASKTSGTGVTEAFFGQGTRLTVV.

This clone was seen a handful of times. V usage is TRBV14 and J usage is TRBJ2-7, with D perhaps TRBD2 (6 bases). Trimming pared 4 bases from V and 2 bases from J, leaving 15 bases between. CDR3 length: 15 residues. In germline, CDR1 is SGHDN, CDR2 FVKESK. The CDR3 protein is CASSLEAGQAYEQYF. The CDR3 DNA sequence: TGTGCCAGCAGCCTTGAGGCGGGGCAAGCCTACGAGCAGTACTTC.

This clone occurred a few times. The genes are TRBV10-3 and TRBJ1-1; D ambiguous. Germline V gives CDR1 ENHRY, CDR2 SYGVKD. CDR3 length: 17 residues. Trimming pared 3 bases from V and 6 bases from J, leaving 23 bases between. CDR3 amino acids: CAISDGFNPFRGSEAFF. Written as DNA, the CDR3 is TGTGCCATCAGTGATGGGTTTAATCCGTTCCGTGGTTCTGAAGCTTTCTTT.

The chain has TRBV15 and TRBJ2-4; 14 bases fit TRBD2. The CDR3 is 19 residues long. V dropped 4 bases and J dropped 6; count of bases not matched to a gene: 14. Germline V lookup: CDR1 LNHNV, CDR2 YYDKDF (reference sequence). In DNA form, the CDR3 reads TGTGCCACCAGCAAGACGCGACTAGCGGGAGGGTGGATGGGAAACATTCAGTACTTC. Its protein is CATSKTRLAGGWMGNIQYF.

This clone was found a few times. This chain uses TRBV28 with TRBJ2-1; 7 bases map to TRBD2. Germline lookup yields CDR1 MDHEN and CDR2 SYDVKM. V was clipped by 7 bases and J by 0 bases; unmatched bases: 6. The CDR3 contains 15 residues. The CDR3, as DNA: TGTGCCAGCATTCCTAGCGGACCCTCCTACAATGAGCAGTTCTTC. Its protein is CASIPSGPSYNEQFF.

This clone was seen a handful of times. The CDR3 DNA sequence: TGTGCCAGCAGTCCGGGACCAAAAAACATTCAGTACTTC. It specifies CASSPGPKNIQYF. The chain couples TRBV2 to TRBJ2-4; D is possibly TRBD1 or TRBD2 (5 bases each). In germline, CDR1 is SNHLY, CDR2 FYNNEI. The CDR3 consists of 13 residues. V was shortened by 5 bases and J by 4 bases, with 9 bases between the two germline ends.

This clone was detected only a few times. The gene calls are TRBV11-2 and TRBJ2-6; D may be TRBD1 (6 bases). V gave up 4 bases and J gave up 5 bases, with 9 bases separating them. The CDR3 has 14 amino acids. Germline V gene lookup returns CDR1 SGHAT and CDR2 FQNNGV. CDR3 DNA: TGTGCCAGCAGCTACAGGGAGAGGGCCAACGTCCTGACTTTC. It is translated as CASSYRERANVLTF.

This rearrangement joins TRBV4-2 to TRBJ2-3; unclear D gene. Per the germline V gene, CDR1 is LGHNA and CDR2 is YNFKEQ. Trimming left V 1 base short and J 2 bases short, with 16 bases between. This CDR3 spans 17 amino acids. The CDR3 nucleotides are TGTGCCAGCAGCCAAGCCATCTCAGGCAGCTACACAGATACGCAGTATTTT. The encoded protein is CASSQAISGSYTDTQYF.

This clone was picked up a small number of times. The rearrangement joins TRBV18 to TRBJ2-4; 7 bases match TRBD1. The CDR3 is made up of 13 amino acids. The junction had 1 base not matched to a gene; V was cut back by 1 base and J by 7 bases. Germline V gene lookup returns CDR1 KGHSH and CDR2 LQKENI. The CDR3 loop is CASSPQTGNIQYF. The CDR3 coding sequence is TGTGCCAGCTCACCACAGACAGGGAACATTCAGTACTTC.

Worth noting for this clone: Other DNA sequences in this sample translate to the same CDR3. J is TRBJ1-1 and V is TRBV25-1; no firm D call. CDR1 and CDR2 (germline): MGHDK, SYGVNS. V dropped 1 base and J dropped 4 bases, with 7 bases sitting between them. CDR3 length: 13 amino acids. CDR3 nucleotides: TGTGCCAGCAGTGAATCCGGAGGCACTGAAGCTTTCTTT. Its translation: CASSESGGTEAFF.

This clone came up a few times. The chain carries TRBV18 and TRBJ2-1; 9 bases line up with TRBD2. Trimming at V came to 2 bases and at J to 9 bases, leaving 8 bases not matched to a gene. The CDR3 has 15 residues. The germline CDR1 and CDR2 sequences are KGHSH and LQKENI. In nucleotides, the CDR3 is TGTGCCAGCTCACCAGCTCTAGCGGGAATATCTGAGCAGTTCTTC. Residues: CASSPALAGISEQFF.

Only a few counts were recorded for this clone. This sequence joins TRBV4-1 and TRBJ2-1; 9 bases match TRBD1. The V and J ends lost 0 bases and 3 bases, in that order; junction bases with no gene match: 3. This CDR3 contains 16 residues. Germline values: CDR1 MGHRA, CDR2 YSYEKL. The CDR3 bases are TGCGCCAGCAGCCAAGACCGGGACAGGGACTACAATGAGCAGTTCTTC. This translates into CASSQDRDRDYNEQFF.

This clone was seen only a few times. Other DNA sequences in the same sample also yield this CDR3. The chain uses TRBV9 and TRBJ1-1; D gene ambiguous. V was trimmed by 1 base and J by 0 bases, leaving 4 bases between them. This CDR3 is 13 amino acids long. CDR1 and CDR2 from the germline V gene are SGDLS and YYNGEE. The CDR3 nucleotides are TGTGCCAGCAGCGTAAGGATGAACACTGAAGCTTTCTTT. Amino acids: CASSVRMNTEAFF.

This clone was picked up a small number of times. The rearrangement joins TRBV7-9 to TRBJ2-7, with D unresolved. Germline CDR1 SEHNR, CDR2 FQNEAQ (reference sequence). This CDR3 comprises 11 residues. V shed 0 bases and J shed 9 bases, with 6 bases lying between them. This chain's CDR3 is CASSLAQAQYF. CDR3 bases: TGTGCCAGCAGCTTAGCGCAAGCGCAGTACTTC.

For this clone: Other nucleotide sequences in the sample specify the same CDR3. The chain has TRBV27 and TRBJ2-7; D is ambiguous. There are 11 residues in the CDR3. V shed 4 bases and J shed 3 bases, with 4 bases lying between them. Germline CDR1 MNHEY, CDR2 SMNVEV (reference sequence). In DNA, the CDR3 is TGTGCCAGCAGTTCCGGCTACGAGCAGTACTTC. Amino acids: CASSSGYEQYF.

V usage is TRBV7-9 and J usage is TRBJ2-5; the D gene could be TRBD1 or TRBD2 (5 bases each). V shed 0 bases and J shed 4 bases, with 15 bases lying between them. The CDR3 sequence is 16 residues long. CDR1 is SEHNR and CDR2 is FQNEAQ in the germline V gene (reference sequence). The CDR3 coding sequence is TGTGCCAGCAGCTTAGCGGGGACCCTGAAGGGAGAGACCCAGTACTTC. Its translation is CASSLAGTLKGETQYF.

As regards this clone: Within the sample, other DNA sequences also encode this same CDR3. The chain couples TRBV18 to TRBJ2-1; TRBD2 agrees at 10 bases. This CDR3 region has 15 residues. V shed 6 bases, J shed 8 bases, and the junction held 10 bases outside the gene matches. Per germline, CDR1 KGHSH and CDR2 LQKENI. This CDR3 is CASSRGASGRDEQFF. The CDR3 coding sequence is TGTGCCAGCTCGCGGGGCGCTAGCGGGAGAGATGAGCAGTTCTTC.

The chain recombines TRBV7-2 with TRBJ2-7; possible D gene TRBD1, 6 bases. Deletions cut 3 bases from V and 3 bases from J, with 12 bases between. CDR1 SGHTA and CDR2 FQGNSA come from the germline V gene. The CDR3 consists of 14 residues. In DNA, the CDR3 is TGTGCCAGCAGCTTCTCAGGGGCGAGCTACGAGCAGTACTTC. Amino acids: CASSFSGASYEQYF.

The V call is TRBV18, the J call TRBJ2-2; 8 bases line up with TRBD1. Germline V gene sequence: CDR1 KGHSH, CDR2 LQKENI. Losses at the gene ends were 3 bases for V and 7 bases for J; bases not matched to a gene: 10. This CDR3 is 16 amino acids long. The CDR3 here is CASSPRAGGAVGELFF. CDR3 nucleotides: TGTGCCAGCTCACCCCGGGCAGGGGGCGCGGTCGGGGAGCTGTTTTTT.

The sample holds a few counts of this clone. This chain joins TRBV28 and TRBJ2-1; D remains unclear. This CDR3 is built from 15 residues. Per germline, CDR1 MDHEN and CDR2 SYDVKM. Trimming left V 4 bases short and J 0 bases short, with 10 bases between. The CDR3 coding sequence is TGTGCCAGCAGTTCCCCAGGTGTCTCCTACAATGAGCAGTTCTTC. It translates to CASSSPGVSYNEQFF.

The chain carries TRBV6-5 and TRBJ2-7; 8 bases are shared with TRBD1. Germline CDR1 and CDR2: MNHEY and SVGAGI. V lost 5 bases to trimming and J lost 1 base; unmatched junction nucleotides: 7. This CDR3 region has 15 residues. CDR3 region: CASSKTGGISYEQYF. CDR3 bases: TGTGCCAGCAGTAAAACAGGGGGGATATCCTACGAGCAGTACTTC.

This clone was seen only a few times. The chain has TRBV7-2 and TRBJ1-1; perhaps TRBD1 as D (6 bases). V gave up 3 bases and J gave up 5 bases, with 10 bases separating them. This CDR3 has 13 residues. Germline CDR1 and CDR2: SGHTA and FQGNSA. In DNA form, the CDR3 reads TGTGCCAGCAGCTTCAGAAGGGGGACTGAAGCTTTCTTT. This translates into CASSFRRGTEAFF. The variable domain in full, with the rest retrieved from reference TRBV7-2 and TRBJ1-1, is GAGVSQSPSNKVTEKGKDVELRCDPISGHTALYWYRQSLGQGLEFLIYFQGNSAPDKSGLPSDRFSAERTGGSVSTLTIQRTQQEDSAVYLCASSFRRGTEAFFGQGTRLTVV.

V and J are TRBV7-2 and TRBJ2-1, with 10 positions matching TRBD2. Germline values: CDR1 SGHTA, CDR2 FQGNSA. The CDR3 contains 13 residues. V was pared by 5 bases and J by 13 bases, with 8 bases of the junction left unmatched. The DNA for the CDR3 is TGTGCCAGCAGCGAACGCCTAGCGGGAGTCCAGTTCTTC. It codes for CASSERLAGVQFF.

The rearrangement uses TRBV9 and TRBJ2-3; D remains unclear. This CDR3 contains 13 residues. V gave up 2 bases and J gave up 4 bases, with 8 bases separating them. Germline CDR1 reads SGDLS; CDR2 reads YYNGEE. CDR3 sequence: CASSVDSADTQYF. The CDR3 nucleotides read TGTGCCAGCAGCGTCGACTCGGCAGATACGCAGTATTTT.

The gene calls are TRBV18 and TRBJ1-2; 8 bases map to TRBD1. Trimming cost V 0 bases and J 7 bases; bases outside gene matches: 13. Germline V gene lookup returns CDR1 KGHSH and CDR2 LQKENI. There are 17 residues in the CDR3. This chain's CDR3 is CASSPPSLSGGETGYTF. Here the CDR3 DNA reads TGTGCCAGCTCACCACCGAGTCTCTCAGGGGGCGAGACTGGCTACACCTTC. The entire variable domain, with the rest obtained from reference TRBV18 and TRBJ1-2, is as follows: NAGVMQNPRHLVRRRGQEARLRCSPMKGHSHVYWYRQLPEEGLKFMVYLQKENIIDESGMPKERFSAEFPKEGPSILRIQQVVRGDSAAYFCASSPPSLSGGETGYTFGSGTRLTVV.

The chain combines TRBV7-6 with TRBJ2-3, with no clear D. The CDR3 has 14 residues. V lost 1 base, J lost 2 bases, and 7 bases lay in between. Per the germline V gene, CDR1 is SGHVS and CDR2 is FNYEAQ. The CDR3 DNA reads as TGTGCCAGCAGCTTAGTCGGTGACACAGATACGCAGTATTTT. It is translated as CASSLVGDTDTQYF.

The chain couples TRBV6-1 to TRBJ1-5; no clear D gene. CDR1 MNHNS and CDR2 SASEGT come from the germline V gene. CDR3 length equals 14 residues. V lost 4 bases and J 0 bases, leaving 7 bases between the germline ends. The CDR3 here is CASSVENSNQPQHF. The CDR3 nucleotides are TGTGCCAGCAGTGTGGAAAATAGCAATCAGCCCCAGCATTTT.

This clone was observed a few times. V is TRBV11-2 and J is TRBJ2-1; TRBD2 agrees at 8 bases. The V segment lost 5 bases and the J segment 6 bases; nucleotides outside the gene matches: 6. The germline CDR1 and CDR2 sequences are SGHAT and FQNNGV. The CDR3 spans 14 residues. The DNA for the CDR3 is TGTGCCAGCAGCACGGGACTAGTCGGCAATGAGCAGTTCTTC. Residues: CASSTGLVGNEQFF.

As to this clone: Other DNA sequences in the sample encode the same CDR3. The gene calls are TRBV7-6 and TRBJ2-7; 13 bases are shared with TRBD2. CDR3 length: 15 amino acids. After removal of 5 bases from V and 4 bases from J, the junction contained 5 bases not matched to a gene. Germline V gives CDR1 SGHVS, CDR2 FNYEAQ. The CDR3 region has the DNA TGTGCCAGCAGCCTAGGACTAGCGGGAGCGTACGAGCAGTACTTC. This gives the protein CASSLGLAGAYEQYF.

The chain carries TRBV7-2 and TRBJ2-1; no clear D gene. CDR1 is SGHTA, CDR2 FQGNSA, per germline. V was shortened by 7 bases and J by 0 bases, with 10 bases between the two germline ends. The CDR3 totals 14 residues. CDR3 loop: CASTLESSYNEQFF. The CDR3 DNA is TGTGCCAGCACTCTCGAGAGCTCCTACAATGAGCAGTTCTTC.

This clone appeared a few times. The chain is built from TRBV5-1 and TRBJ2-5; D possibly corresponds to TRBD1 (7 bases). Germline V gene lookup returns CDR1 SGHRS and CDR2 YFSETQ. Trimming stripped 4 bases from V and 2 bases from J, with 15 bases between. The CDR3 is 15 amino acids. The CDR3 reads CASSPSQGGQETQYF. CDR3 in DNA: TGCGCCAGCAGCCCGTCCCAGGGGGGACAAGAGACCCAGTACTTC.

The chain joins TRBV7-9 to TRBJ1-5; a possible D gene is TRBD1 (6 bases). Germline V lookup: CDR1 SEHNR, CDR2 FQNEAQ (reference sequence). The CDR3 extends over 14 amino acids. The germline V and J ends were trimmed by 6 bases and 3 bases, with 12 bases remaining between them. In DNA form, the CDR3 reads TGTGCCAGCAGTTACGGGGGCGACAATCAGCCCCAGCATTTT. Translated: CASSYGGDNQPQHF.